The rows below give T cell receptor beta chains drawn from one sample of a study of tumor and adjacent non-tumor tissue in lung cancer. One entry per CDR3 protein, called by TCRdb with MiXCR from the multiplex PCR reads. Counted here are about 200,000 distinct CDR3 sequences, 70% to 75% occurring once; the ten biggest clones make up around 25%. Sample: lung tumor tissue. All receptors derive from a man aged 55 to 70 with non-small cell lung cancer. Each CDR3 is given with its conserved first and last residue. A D gene is named only where the DNA matches it firmly. Size is omitted from some rows. Given values are once, few, many or a class for expanded clones.

j_call | d_call | clone_size | v_call | cdr3_nt | cdr3_aa
TRBJ2-3 | TRBD1 | once | TRBV11-2 | TGTGCCAGCAGCTTACTTCTTAAGGGGGCCCGCACATATACGCACTATTTT | CASSLLLKGARTYTHYF
TRBJ2-1 | - | few | TRBV11-2 | TGTGCCAGCAACACTTCATTTTACAATGAGCAGTTCTTC | CASNTSFYNEQFF
TRBJ1-1 | - | - | TRBV11-3 | TGCGCCAGCCGCTTAGATGGACTCGTCGGGCAGACGAACACCGAAGCTTTCTTT | CASRLDGLVGQTNTEAFF
TRBJ1-6 | - | few | TRBV12-3/TRBV12-4 | TGTGCCAGCAGTGACAGGAGTCATAATTCACCCCTCCACTTT | CASSDRSHNSPLHF
TRBJ1-1 | - | few | TRBV20-1 | TGCAGTGCTACCCTCGGGGGGGTTGGCACTGAAGCTTTCTTT | CSATLGGVGTEAFF
TRBJ2-4 | TRBD2 | - | TRBV30 | TGTGCCTGGAGTGGACTAGCGGGCAAAAACATTCAGTACTTC | CAWSGLAGKNIQYF
TRBJ2-7 | TRBD2 | many | TRBV20-1 | TGCAGTGCTAGACGTGGGACTACCTACGAGCAGTACTTC | CSARRGTTYEQYF
TRBJ2-2 | - | many | TRBV11-3 | TGTGCCAGCAGCCCAGCCGGAGGGGGTACTTACACCGGGGAGCTGTTTTTT | CASSPAGGGTYTGELFF
TRBJ1-2 | - | - | TRBV4-1 | TGCGCCAGCAGGCCGAAACAGGCGGGCTATGGCTACACCTTC | CASRPKQAGYGYTF
TRBJ2-1 | TRBD2 | once | TRBV11-2 | TGTGCCAGCAGCCCCTCTAGCGGGAGATCGCTGATCTTC | CASSPSSGRSLIF
TRBJ2-5 | TRBD1 | few | TRBV6-2/TRBV6-3 | TGTGCCAGCATTCAGGCAGGGGGCTTTGAGACCCAGTACTTC | CASIQAGGFETQYF
TRBJ2-1 | - | - | TRBV11-2 | TGTGCCAGCAACCACCATACAGGGCATGAGCAGTTCTTC | CASNHHTGHEQFF
TRBJ1-5 | - | - | TRBV6-2/TRBV6-3 | TGTGCCAGCAGTTGGATAGGAAATCAGCCCCAGCATTTT | CASSWIGNQPQHF
TRBJ2-3 | - | - | TRBV28 | TGTGCCAACAGTCCTGGACAGCCCACAGATACGCAGTATTTT | CANSPGQPTDTQYF
TRBJ2-2 | - | once | TRBV29-1 | TGCAGCGTTGAGAATGCCACCGGGGAACTGTTTTTT | CSVENATGELFF
TRBJ2-2 | - | many | TRBV4-3 | TGCGCCAGCAGCCAAGTGTGGGGGGCCGGGGAGCTGTTTTTT | CASSQVWGAGELFF
TRBJ2-5 | - | - | TRBV13 | TGTGCCAGCAGCCTACTGTGGGCTGAGACCCAGTACTTC | CASSLLWAETQYF
TRBJ1-1 | - | - | TRBV10-1 | TGCGCCAGCAGTGCACACCCGACACCCTTGAACACTGAAGCTTTCTTT | CASSAHPTPLNTEAFF
TRBJ1-1 | - | - | TRBV29-1 | TGCATCGTGGCTCGGGGCCTAAGGAGCACTGAAGCTTTCTTT | CIVARGLRSTEAFF
TRBJ2-7 | TRBD1 | - | TRBV28 | TGTGCCAGCAGTCGAATCGGGACAGATTACGAGCAGTACTTC | CASSRIGTDYEQYF
TRBJ2-3 | TRBD1 | - | TRBV5-6 | TGTGCCAGCAACTCCCCCCAGGACAGGGCTTCAGATACGCAGTATTTT | CASNSPQDRASDTQYF
TRBJ2-5 | - | - | TRBV10-2 | TGCGCCAGCCAGGACGGGGCCCAAGAGACCCAGTACTTC | CASQDGAQETQYF
TRBJ2-3 | TRBD2 | medium-sized | TRBV20-1 | TGCAGTGCTAGTCCTAGCGGGTACACAGATACGCAGTATTTT | CSASPSGYTDTQYF
TRBJ2-5 | - | - | TRBV12-3/TRBV12-4 | TGTGCCAGTACTTTAGGGCAGGGGGGTTTCCAAGAGACCCAGTACTTC | CASTLGQGGFQETQYF
TRBJ2-4 | TRBD1 | - | TRBV6-5 | TGTGCCAGCAGAACAGGGGGCAAAGGGAACATTCAGTACTTC | CASRTGGKGNIQYF
TRBJ2-4 | - | few | TRBV6-2/TRBV6-3 | TGTGCCACCCAGCACCCCTTTGGCAAAAACATTCAGTACTTC | CATQHPFGKNIQYF
TRBJ1-6 | TRBD1 | - | TRBV28 | TGTGCCAGCAGACGGACAGGGGGTCTCCCACCCCTCCACTTT | CASRRTGGLPPLHF
TRBJ2-1 | TRBD2 | - | TRBV4-1 | TGCGCCAGCAGCCAAGAGACTAGCGGGGGCAACAATGAGCAGTTCTTC | CASSQETSGGNNEQFF
TRBJ1-5 | - | - | TRBV5-4 | TGTGCCAGCAACTACAGTCCATTAGGGAATCAGCCACAGCATTTT | CASNYSPLGNQPQHF
TRBJ1-6 | - | once | TRBV20-1 | TGCAGTGCTAGATCCTACCGGAACAGCTATAATTCACCCCTCCACTTT | CSARSYRNSYNSPLHF
TRBJ1-1 | - | - | TRBV11-2 | TGTGCCAGTAGCTTAGAAATCAGTGGACCCACTGAAGCTTTCTTT | CASSLEISGPTEAFF
TRBJ2-1 | - | - | TRBV11-2 | TGTACCGGCAGACAAGCAGAGGGGACGGGGCTGACTGAGCAGTTCTTC | CTGRQAEGTGLTEQFF
TRBJ2-7 | TRBD2 | - | TRBV7-8 | TGTGCCAGCAGCTTAGTTTTAGCGGGAGTGTACGAGCAGGACTTC | CASSLVLAGVYEQDF
TRBJ1-2 | - | few | TRBV20-1 | TGCAGTGCTAGAGAGCTGTCGGACGCCAACTATGGCTACACCTTC | CSARELSDANYGYTF
TRBJ2-2 | TRBD2 | many | TRBV11-2 | TGTGCCAGCAGCCCTAGCGGGCTTACCGGGGAGCTGTTTTTT | CASSPSGLTGELFF
TRBJ1-2 | - | - | TRBV29-1 | TGCAGCGTTGAGGACGGCCGTGTCTACACCTTC | CSVEDGRVYTF
TRBJ2-7 | - | - | TRBV20-1 | TGCAGTGCTAGTCTCCTCCCCAACCACGAGCAGTATTTC | CSASLLPNHEQYF
TRBJ2-5 | - | few | TRBV20-1 | TGCAGTGTTATCCAGTCGGGGGGCCTTTCCCAAGAGACCCAGTACTTC | CSVIQSGGLSQETQYF
TRBJ2-3 | - | - | TRBV20-1 | TGCAGTGCTACCCCTGGCAGTGTGGGGTTAGATACCCAGTATTTT | CSATPGSVGLDTQYF
TRBJ2-3 | TRBD1 | - | TRBV20-1 | TGCAATGCGACTGGGACAGGGGGCACAGATACGCAGTATTTT | CNATGTGGTDTQYF
TRBJ2-1 | TRBD1 | - | TRBV29-1 | TGCAACGGGCAGACAGGGTCCCTGGGCAATGAGCAGTTCTTC | CNGQTGSLGNEQFF
TRBJ1-2 | TRBD1 | - | TRBV11-3 | TGTGCCAGCAGCTTAGATCCCTTGGGACAGGGGAACATCTTC | CASSLDPLGQGNIF
TRBJ1-1 | - | - | TRBV4-2 | TGTGCCAGCAGCCAGGTCCTCATCAACACTGAAGCTTTCTTT | CASSQVLINTEAFF
TRBJ2-1 | - | few | TRBV11-3 | TGTACCAGCAGCTTACCCGTCAGCTCCTACAATGAGCAGTTTTTC | CTSSLPVSSYNEQFF
TRBJ2-7 | - | - | TRBV6-2/TRBV6-3 | TGTGCCAGCAGAAAGGGACGAACGTCCTACGAGCAGTACTTC | CASRKGRTSYEQYF